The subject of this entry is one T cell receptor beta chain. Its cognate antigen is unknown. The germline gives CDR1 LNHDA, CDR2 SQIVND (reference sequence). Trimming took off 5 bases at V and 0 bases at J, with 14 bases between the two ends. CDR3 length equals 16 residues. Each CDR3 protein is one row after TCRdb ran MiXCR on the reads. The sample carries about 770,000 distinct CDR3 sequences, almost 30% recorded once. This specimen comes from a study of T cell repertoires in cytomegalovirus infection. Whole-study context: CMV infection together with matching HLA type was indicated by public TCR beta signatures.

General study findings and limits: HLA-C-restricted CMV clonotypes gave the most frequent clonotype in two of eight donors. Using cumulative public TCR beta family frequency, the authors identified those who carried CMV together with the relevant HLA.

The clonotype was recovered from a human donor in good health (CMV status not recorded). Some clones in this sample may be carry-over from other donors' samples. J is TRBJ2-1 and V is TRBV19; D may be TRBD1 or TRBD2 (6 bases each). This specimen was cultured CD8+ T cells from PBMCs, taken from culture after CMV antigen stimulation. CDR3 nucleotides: TGTGCCAGTAGTCCCGGGGGCGGGCTCTCCTACAATGAGCAGTTCTTC. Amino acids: CASSPGGGLSYNEQFF.